This T cell receptor (beta chain) derives from a study of blood T cell repertoires in COVID-19. In the study overall: Specimens from acute and convalescent COVID-19 originated in the United States, Italy and Spain. PBMCs, B-cell-depleted T cells, or T cells provided the cDNA or gDNA that made up the material.

Per the study methods: Cell counts per sample came from amplifying reference gene primers. Measured with immunoSEQ multiplex PCR; TCRdb has only the in-frame clones, and not every one. Clone size and V and J calls were adopted from that table, with D and trimming inferred from the DNA. Seen here are approximately 210,000 clones, just under 85% observed once, and the top ten hold roughly 8%. From germline, CDR1 is SSHAT and CDR2 FNYEAQ (reference sequence). The V and J ends lost 3 bases and 3 bases respectively, with 10 bases between them. The CDR3 is made up of 14 amino acids. The sequence was obtained from a woman aged 45-59 years with active or convalescent COVID-19. The specimen sequenced was peripheral blood. The chain is built from TRBV7-7 and TRBJ2-3; D perhaps matches TRBD1 (5 bases). CDR3 nucleotides: TGTGCCAGCAGCTTTGGCAGGGAAACAGATACGCAGTATTTT. Its protein is CASSFGRETDTQYF.